The entry that follows covers one T cell receptor beta chain sequence. Antigen unknown. The source of the sample is a study of shared clonotypes between healthy human individuals. Study-wide points: An anticipated effect of sequencing depth on clonotype sharing among donors was recognized. Represented genetic and exposure-history diversity was restricted by having few donors.

The CDR3 is 14 residues long. The V gene lost 11 bases and the J gene lost 0 bases, with 15 bases spanning the gap. Germline CDR1 reads ENHRY; CDR2 reads SYGVKD. Bulk PBMC genomic DNA spanned ten immunoSEQ deep plates. Sequenced by immunoSEQ multiplex PCR; TCRdb stores in-frame clones only, minus some. The sample lists roughly 490,000 clones; 65% to 80% were seen once. The sample comprised PBMCs. The clonotype was recovered from a middle-aged woman in good health. Some clones in this sample may be carry-over from other donors' samples. The chain has TRBV10-3 and TRBJ2-3, with D perhaps assigned TRBD1 or TRBD2 (5 bases each). CDR3 residues: CASRPGRSTDTQYF. CDR3 sequence (DNA): TGTGCCTCCCGACCGGGACGTAGCACAGATACGCAGTATTTT.